This entry lists 18 T cell receptor beta chains sequenced from one sample in a study of spatial heterogeneity in lung cancer. TCRdb re-analysed the 5' RACE reads in MiXCR, keeping a single row per CDR3 protein. The top ten hold less than 30% of the sample, which has more than 30,000 distinct CDR3 sequences, roughly 5.4% seen once. Time point specified: sample taken at primary tumor resection. The sample in question was PBMCs, obtained at surgery. The receptor set was obtained from a female donor with early-stage non-small cell lung cancer.

In its sample, this clonotype was seen a few times. The chain combines TRBV18 with TRBJ1-2, with D possibly TRBD1 on 5 matching bases. Germline V CDR1 and CDR2: KGHSH, LQKENI. The CDR3 totals 14 residues. Trimming pared 3 bases from V and 4 bases from J, leaving 12 bases between. The CDR3 loop is CASSPGTVFYGYTF. Written as DNA, the CDR3 is TGTGCCAGCTCACCGGGGACCGTTTTCTATGGCTACACCTTC.

This clonotype has a count of ten or more. The CDR3 reads CASSLPGPGETGELFF. The DNA of the CDR3 is TGTGCCAGCAGTCTTCCGGGACCCGGGGAGACCGGGGAGCTGTTTTTT. This chain joins TRBV5-4 and TRBJ2-2; D may match TRBD1 or TRBD2 (5 bases each). CDR3 length equals 16 residues. Germline CDR1 is SGHNT and CDR2 is YYREEE (reference sequence). V lost 5 bases and J 5 bases, leaving 19 bases between the germline ends.

In its sample, this clonotype was seen many times. The chain's CDR3 is CASSLAGASTGELFF. The DNA for the CDR3 is TGTGCCAGCAGCTTAGCGGGTGCGAGCACCGGGGAGCTGTTTTTT. This chain links TRBV7-8 with TRBJ2-2, with D unclear. With 0 bases removed from V and 4 bases from J, the gap between germline ends came to 9 bases. This CDR3 is built from 15 residues. CDR1 and CDR2 from the germline V gene are SGHVS and FQNEAQ.

This chain joins TRBV6-2 or TRBV6-3 and TRBJ2-7; 7 bases are shared with TRBD1. V was pared by 0 bases and J by 2 bases, with 4 bases of the junction left unmatched. The CDR3 runs to 15 residues. Germline loops: CDR1 MNHEY, CDR2 SVGEGT. The CDR3 loop is CASSYSMTGTYEQYF. In nucleotides, the CDR3 is TGTGCCAGCAGTTACTCGATGACAGGGACCTACGAGCAGTACTTC.

This clonotype was picked up many times. The chain couples TRBV5-1 to TRBJ1-4; possible D gene TRBD1, 5 bases. V lost 8 bases and J 7 bases, leaving 15 bases between the germline ends. The germline V gene has CDR1 SGHRS and CDR2 YFSETQ. The CDR3 loop spans 13 amino acids. CDR3 in amino acids: CASGAGLREKLFF. The CDR3 nucleotides read TGCGCCAGTGGGGCAGGGCTTCGTGAAAAACTGTTTTTT.

Relative to its sample, this clonotype is medium-sized. The gene calls are TRBV12-3 or TRBV12-4 and TRBJ1-1, with a weak D call TRBD1 (6 bases). Trimming removed 5 bases from V and 1 base from J, with 20 bases in between. The CDR3 runs to 17 residues. CDR3 coding DNA: TGTGCCAGCAGTCCCTCGGTGGGGGCGCAGGGGAACACTGAAGCTTTCTTT. Amino acid sequence: CASSPSVGAQGNTEAFF.

This clonotype was detected only a few times. The CDR3 DNA reads as TGTGCCAGCTCAGACCACGAGGAGACCCAGTACTTC. It specifies CASSDHEETQYF. The chain employs TRBV18 and TRBJ2-5; no definite D call. Deletions cut 5 bases from V and 5 bases from J, with 9 bases between. The CDR3 has 12 amino acids. In germline, CDR1 is KGHSH, CDR2 LQKENI.

This clonotype was detected many times. The J gene is TRBJ2-7, the V gene TRBV27; 10 bases map to TRBD1. The CDR3 spans 15 residues. From germline, CDR1 is MNHEY and CDR2 SMNVEV (reference sequence). Trimming took 7 bases from V and 6 from J; bases not matched to a gene: 12. Written as DNA, the CDR3 is TGTGCCAGCAATCAGAGACGGACAGGGGGTGGCGAGCAGTACTTC. Translation: CASNQRRTGGGEQYF.

This clonotype occurred many times. This chain links TRBV28 with TRBJ2-3; weak D call: TRBD1 (6 bases). The CDR3 loop spans 16 amino acids. V lost 6 bases and J lost 2, with 18 bases in between. The germline V gene has CDR1 MDHEN and CDR2 SYDVKM. The CDR3 is CASRTGQGRATDTQYF. The CDR3 DNA follows: TGTGCCAGCAGAACTGGCCAGGGGAGAGCCACAGATACGCAGTATTTT.

This clonotype was recorded at least ten times. The chain is built from TRBV15 and TRBJ2-7; D is ambiguous. Germline loops: CDR1 LNHNV, CDR2 YYDKDF (reference sequence). Deletions cut 3 bases from V and 1 base from J, with 7 bases between. The CDR3 is made up of 13 amino acids. The CDR3 coding sequence is TGTGCCACCAGCAGGGCCGGGTCCTACGAGCAGTACTTC. This gives the protein CATSRAGSYEQYF.

Ten or more counts support this clonotype. The J gene is TRBJ1-1, the V gene TRBV28; no firm D call. The germline V gene has CDR1 MDHEN and CDR2 SYDVKM. This CDR3 comprises 13 residues. V lost 5 bases to trimming and J lost 5 bases, with 12 bases between them. The CDR3 loop is CASSQDLETEAFF. The CDR3 coding sequence is TGTGCCAGCAGTCAGGACCTAGAGACTGAAGCTTTCTTT.

Ten or more counts support this clonotype. The genes are TRBV10-3 and TRBJ1-1; 8 nucleotides match TRBD1. CDR1 ENHRY and CDR2 SYGVKD come from the germline V gene. This CDR3 contains 15 residues. The V and J ends lost 8 bases and 3 bases, in that order; junction bases with no gene match: 11. The CDR3 DNA reads TGTGCCATCCTGGACAGGGAGGGAGGGCACACTGAAGCTTTCTTT. Its protein product is CAILDREGGHTEAFF.

There are many counts of this clonotype. The rearrangement joins TRBV6-2 or TRBV6-3 to TRBJ1-3; no firm D call. Trimming shortened V by 5 bases and J by 0 bases, and 17 bases separated the two germline ends. Per germline, CDR1 MNHEY and CDR2 SVGEGT. The CDR3 contains 17 residues. DNA of the CDR3: TGTGCCAGCAGTCGACAAGGCCCACCTTCCTCTGGAAACACCATATATTTT. Residues: CASSRQGPPSSGNTIYF.

This clonotype was found many times. The CDR3 nucleotides read TGCGCCAGCAGCGAAGGACACTCCTATGGCTACACCTTC. Translation: CASSEGHSYGYTF. This chain joins TRBV5-1 and TRBJ1-2; a possible D gene is TRBD1 (5 bases). Trimming cost V 4 bases and J 4 bases, with 11 bases left between them. Germline V gives CDR1 SGHRS, CDR2 YFSETQ. The length of the CDR3 is 13 residues.

A few counts support this clonotype. This sequence joins TRBV2 and TRBJ1-5, with 7 positions matching TRBD1. With 7 bases clipped from V and 4 bases from J, the junction kept 10 bases outside the gene matches. The CDR3 has 15 residues. Germline CDR1 and CDR2: SNHLY and FYNNEI. For the CDR3, the DNA is TGTGCCAGCATTGCGAACAGGGGCGCGAATCAGCCCCAGCATTTT. As protein: CASIANRGANQPQHF.

This clonotype was picked up a small number of times. The chain employs TRBV12-3 or TRBV12-4 and TRBJ1-6; the D is unclear. V dropped 1 base and J dropped 9 bases, with 4 bases sitting between them. The CDR3 is 12 residues long. Written as DNA, the CDR3 is TGTGCCAGCAGTTTAGAGAGTTCACCCCTCCACTTT. Amino acids: CASSLESSPLHF.

The CDR3 DNA follows: TGTGCCAGCAGCCTGGACCGGTTGAGGGAGCAGTATTTT. Translated: CASSLDRLREQYF. The chain is built from TRBV6-1 and TRBJ2-3, with D maybe TRBD2 (5 bases). CDR3 length: 13 amino acids. V was cut by 6 bases and J by 11 bases, with 18 bases left in between. In germline, CDR1 is MNHNS, CDR2 SASEGT.

This clonotype was counted only a few times. The rearrangement joins TRBV20-1 to TRBJ2-3; 10 bases line up with TRBD2. The CDR3 consists of 15 residues. Germline V gene data show CDR1 as DFQATT and CDR2 as SNEGSKA (reference sequence). J was trimmed by 5 bases and V by 3 bases; bases with no gene match: 8. The CDR3 region is CSASLSGGAGDTQYF. DNA for the CDR3: TGCAGTGCTAGTCTGAGCGGGGGGGCAGGAGATACGCAGTATTTT.